The rows below give T cell receptor beta chains drawn from one sample of a study of blood T cell repertoires in COVID-19. Libraries were prepared by immunoSEQ multiplex PCR; TCRdb keeps only in-frame clonotypes and omits some of them. The sample consists of approximately 260,000 clones, 75% to 90% of them appearing once. The sequenced sample consisted of PBMCs or T cells enriched from blood (not recorded which). These receptors were taken from a woman in her 30s with acute COVID-19. Both conserved end residues are part of each CDR3. Fields, in order: D gene, J gene, V gene, clone size, CDR3 DNA, CDR3 protein. A D gene is named only where the DNA matches it firmly. Only part of the rows carry a size: once, few, many, or a class if the clone is expanded.

>NA|TRBJ2-1|TRBV7-8|NA
TGTGCCAGCAGCCTCGTCCGGGGGGCCAACTTTTACAATGAGCAGTTCTTC
CASSLVRGANFYNEQFF
>NA|TRBJ1-6|TRBV7-8|NA
TGTGCCAGCAGCTTCCAAAATAATTCACCCCTCCACTTT
CASSFQNNSPLHF
>NA|TRBJ1-5|TRBV5-5|NA
TGTGCCAGCAGCTTGTTTTGGGGAGACAATCAGCCCCAGCATTTT
CASSLFWGDNQPQHF
>TRBD2|TRBJ2-2|TRBV28|NA
TGTGCCAGCAGTTTGTCGGGACTAGCGGGAGGGCCAGACACCGGGGAGCTGTTTTTT
CASSLSGLAGGPDTGELFF
>NA|TRBJ2-7|TRBV6-5|NA
TGTGCCAGCAGTAGCACAGGCTCGAGCTCCTACGAGCAGTACTTC
CASSSTGSSSYEQYF
>TRBD1|TRBJ2-3|TRBV19|NA
TGTGCCACCTCGGACAGGGGGCCCCCGGATACGCAGTATTTT
CATSDRGPPDTQYF
>TRBD1|TRBJ1-1|TRBV27|NA
TGTGCCAGCAGCTACGACAGGGAATTCGGCACTGAAGCTTTCTTT
CASSYDREFGTEAFF
>NA|TRBJ1-1|TRBV2|NA
TGTGCCAGCAGTGACCCCGCTCCGGTCTTGGCTTTCTTT
CASSDPAPVLAFF
>NA|TRBJ2-5|TRBV29-1|NA
TGCAGCGTTGATACGACGGGTAAAGAGACCCAGTACTTC
CSVDTTGKETQYF
>NA|TRBJ2-5|TRBV19|NA
TGTGCCAGTAGTATGTGGATCTCTAGCGAACAAGAGACCCAGTACTTC
CASSMWISSEQETQYF
>NA|TRBJ2-5|TRBV5-4|NA
TGTGCCAGCAGCTCGTACCAAGAGACCCAGTACTTC
CASSSYQETQYF
>NA|TRBJ1-5|TRBV28|NA
TGTGCCAGCACAGGGGGCAATCAGCCCCAGCATTTT
CASTGGNQPQHF
>TRBD1|TRBJ1-1|TRBV29-1|NA
TGCACGATAACCGGGGACAGGAAGAACACTGAAGCTTTCTTT
CTITGDRKNTEAFF
>TRBD1|TRBJ2-7|TRBV4-1|NA
TGCGCCAGCAGCCAACGCGGACAGGGGCGCCTCTACGAGCAGTACTTC
CASSQRGQGRLYEQYF
>TRBD1|TRBJ1-6|TRBV6-5|once
TGTGCCAGCAGGACCCGGGACAGGGGTGGTTCACCCCTCCACTTT
CASRTRDRGGSPLHF
>TRBD2|TRBJ2-1|TRBV27|NA
TGTGCCAGCAGTTTAAGGACTAGCGGCGAGCAGTTCTTC
CASSLRTSGEQFF
>NA|TRBJ2-3|TRBV2|NA
TGTGCCAGCAGGGCCCAAGGAGGGACAGATACGCAGTATTTT
CASRAQGGTDTQYF
>TRBD1|TRBJ1-5|TRBV2|NA
TGTGCCAGCAGTCCCGGACAGGGGAATCGGCCCCAGCATTTT
CASSPGQGNRPQHF
>TRBD2|TRBJ2-5|TRBV6-5|NA
TGTGCCAGCTCCATCACGGGAGGTACCCAGTACTTC
CASSITGGTQYF
>TRBD1|TRBJ1-6|TRBV28|NA
TGTGCCAGCAGTAAGACAGGGAATTCACCCCTCCACTTT
CASSKTGNSPLHF
>TRBD2|TRBJ2-5|TRBV2|NA
TGTGCCAGCAGTCCTGGACTAGCGGGGGGTTTGGAGACCCAGTACTTC
CASSPGLAGGLETQYF
>NA|TRBJ2-7|TRBV27|NA
TGTGCCAGCAGTTTATTCTCGGGTTACGAGCAGTACTTC
CASSLFSGYEQYF
>NA|TRBJ1-2|TRBV19|NA
TGTGCCAGTAGTACCCCGCGAGGCAGGGGCTATGGCTACACCTTC
CASSTPRGRGYGYTF
>TRBD1|TRBJ1-4|TRBV3-1/TRBV3-2|NA
TGTGCCAGCAGCCGCAGGGGGACGACTAATGAAAAACTGTTTTTT
CASSRRGTTNEKLFF
>TRBD1|TRBJ2-3|TRBV5-1|NA
TGCGCCAGCAGCTGGGACAGAAGCACAGATACGCAGTATTTT
CASSWDRSTDTQYF
>NA|TRBJ2-7|TRBV28|once
TGTGCCAGCACCCCGGGGGGCCGCGAGCAGTACTTC
CASTPGGREQYF
>TRBD1|TRBJ1-2|TRBV2|NA
TGTGCCAGCAGTGAAAGGACAGGGGGGCATGGCTACACCTTC
CASSERTGGHGYTF
>TRBD2|TRBJ2-3|TRBV9|NA
TGTGCCAGCAGCGTCTCAGCGGGAGGGCCTTCCGATACGCAGTATTTT
CASSVSAGGPSDTQYF
>TRBD1|TRBJ1-2|TRBV7-2|NA
TGTGCCAGCAGCCCGAAGACAGGGCTCTATGGCTACACCTTC
CASSPKTGLYGYTF
>TRBD1|TRBJ2-5|TRBV5-4|NA
TGTGCCAGCAGCTCGTACAGGGGTTCCGGCGAGACCCAGTACTTC
CASSSYRGSGETQYF
>NA|TRBJ2-7|TRBV5-5|NA
TGTGCCAGCAGCCCGGTGGGGGGAGCCTACGAGCAGTACTTC
CASSPVGGAYEQYF
>TRBD2|TRBJ2-5|TRBV27|NA
TGTGCCAGCAGTCCACGGGGGGGTTGGGAGACCCAGTACTTC
CASSPRGGWETQYF
>TRBD1|TRBJ2-3|TRBV6-5|NA
TGTGCCAGCAGTTCCTCGACAGGGAGTATCACAGATACGCAGTATTTT
CASSSSTGSITDTQYF
>NA|TRBJ1-1|TRBV19|NA
TGTGCCAGTAGTATGCTACTGAACACTGAAGCTTTCTTT
CASSMLLNTEAFF
>TRBD2|TRBJ2-7|TRBV11-2|NA
TGTGCCAGCAGCCGACCGGGGAGCGGGAGGGGCTACGAGCAGTACTTC
CASSRPGSGRGYEQYF
>TRBD1|TRBJ1-5|TRBV5-1|NA
TGCGCCAGCAGCCCGGGGACAGTAAGCAATCAGCCCCAGCATTTT
CASSPGTVSNQPQHF
>NA|TRBJ1-2|TRBV28|NA
TGTGCCAGCCTCCACGGGTCGAACTATGGCTACACCTTC
CASLHGSNYGYTF
>NA|TRBJ1-4|TRBV24-1|NA
TGTGCCACCGACGTTGGAGTCGGGGAAAAACTGTTTTTT
CATDVGVGEKLFF
>NA|TRBJ1-5|TRBV6-5|once
TGTGCCAGCAGTTCCTCGAGTAGGGAGAGCAATCAGCCCCAGCATTTT
CASSSSSRESNQPQHF
>TRBD1|TRBJ1-2|TRBV19|NA
TGTGCCAGTATCGGCTTAGCGTCAGGGGGAAGTGGCTACACCTTC
CASIGLASGGSGYTF
>TRBD2|TRBJ2-3|TRBV27|NA
TGTGCCAGCAGTTTCACGAGAACTCCGGGACTAGCGGGAGTAAGGGCATCGCAGTATTTT
CASSFTRTPGLAGVRASQYF